Listed below are T cell receptor beta chains from one sample, sequenced in a study of siplizumab effects on memory and regulatory T cells. Some clones are missing from TCRdb's copy, which holds only in-frame ones; the method was immunoSEQ multiplex PCR. The table lists more than 85,000 clones, 90% to 95% of them singletons, with about 0.7% in the top ten. Sample: Tregs sorted from blood. The receptors shown here come from a human donor in good health. Each CDR3 is given with its conserved first and last residue. Each record gives: clone size, D gene, J gene, V gene, CDR3 protein, CDR3 DNA. D genes are given only for firm matches. The listing skips clone size in some rows; elsewhere it reads once, few, many or a size class.

NA	TRBD2	TRBJ2-5	TRBV11-2	CASSPGVLAEETQYF	TGTGCCAGCAGCCCTGGGGTTCTAGCGGAAGAGACCCAGTACTTC
once	NA	TRBJ2-7	TRBV2	CASSEGAGPLAFWEQYF	TGTGCCAGCAGTGAAGGGGCAGGGCCCCTTGCCTTCTGGGAGCAGTACTTC
once	TRBD1	TRBJ2-6	TRBV29-1	CSVANFGPGGDGANVLTF	TGCAGCGTTGCTAATTTTGGGCCAGGGGGCGATGGGGCCAACGTCCTGACTTTC
NA	NA	TRBJ2-7	TRBV27	CASSLLSGYEQYF	TGTGCCAGCAGTTTACTGTCGGGCTACGAGCAGTACTTC
NA	NA	TRBJ2-6	TRBV7-8	CASSLNSGANVLTF	TGTGCCAGCAGCTTAAATTCCGGGGCCAACGTCCTGACTTTC
once	NA	TRBJ2-7	TRBV5-1	CASSLSGGYEQYF	TGCGCCAGCAGCTTGTCTGGCGGGTACGAGCAGTACTTC
NA	NA	TRBJ1-5	TRBV29-1	CSVIEQGRDQPQHF	TGCAGCGTCATAGAGCAGGGTAGGGATCAGCCCCAGCATTTT
NA	TRBD1	TRBJ2-7	TRBV7-9	CASSLGWTGLDEQYF	TGTGCCAGCAGCTTAGGTTGGACAGGGCTCGACGAGCAGTACTTC
NA	TRBD1	TRBJ2-7	TRBV18	CASSKRDRVHDEQYF	TGTGCCAGCTCGAAAAGGGACAGGGTGCATGACGAGCAGTACTTC
NA	NA	TRBJ2-1	TRBV5-1	CACKFQRGNEQFF	TGCGCCTGCAAATTTCAGAGGGGCAATGAGCAGTTCTTC
NA	NA	TRBJ1-6	TRBV30	CAWSSLGVSPLHF	TGTGCCTGGAGCTCACTAGGGGTTTCACCCCTCCACTTT
NA	NA	TRBJ2-2	TRBV5-5	CASSLFGPLNTGELFF	TGTGCCAGCAGCTTGTTTGGGCCACTGAACACCGGGGAGCTGTTTTTT
NA	NA	TRBJ1-2	TRBV5-1	CASSLDITYGYTF	TGCGCCAGCAGCTTGGACATTACCTATGGCTACACCTTC
NA	NA	TRBJ1-2	TRBV6-5	CASSGRRVNYGYTF	TGTGCCAGCAGCGGCCGCCGCGTCAACTATGGCTACACCTTC
NA	TRBD2	TRBJ2-5	TRBV5-1	CASSQGLAAYQETQYF	TGCGCCAGCAGCCAGGGACTAGCGGCATACCAAGAGACCCAGTACTTC
NA	TRBD2	TRBJ2-3	TRBV5-1	CASSLATGGGTDTQYF	TGCGCCAGCAGCTTGGCCACGGGAGGAGGCACAGATACGCAGTATTTT
NA	NA	TRBJ2-1	TRBV7-6	CASSFDSNEQFF	TGTGCCAGCAGCTTCGACAGCAATGAGCAGTTCTTC
NA	TRBD1	TRBJ2-1	TRBV6-8	CASRLFGTAYNEQFF	TGTGCCAGCAGATTATTCGGGACAGCTTACAATGAGCAGTTCTTC
NA	NA	TRBJ1-2	TRBV6-1	CASTFDGYEGYTF	TGTGCCAGCACTTTTGACGGATACGAAGGCTACACCTTC
few	TRBD1	TRBJ1-1	TRBV18	CASSQGANTEAFF	TGTGCCAGCTCACAGGGGGCGAACACTGAAGCTTTCTTT
NA	NA	TRBJ2-6	TRBV18	CASSPPSGANVLTF	TGTGCCAGCTCACCCCCCTCTGGGGCCAACGTCCTGACTTTC
NA	TRBD1	TRBJ2-7	TRBV29-1	CSVRDSDYEQYF	TGCAGCGTCCGGGACAGCGATTACGAGCAGTACTTC